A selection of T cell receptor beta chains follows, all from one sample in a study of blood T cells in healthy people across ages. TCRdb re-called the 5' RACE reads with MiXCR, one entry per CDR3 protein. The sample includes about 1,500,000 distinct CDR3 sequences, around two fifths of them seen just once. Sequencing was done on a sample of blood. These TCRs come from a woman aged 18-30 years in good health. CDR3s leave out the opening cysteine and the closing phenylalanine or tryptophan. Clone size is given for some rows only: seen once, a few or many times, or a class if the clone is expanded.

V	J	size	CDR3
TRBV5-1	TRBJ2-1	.	ATNSGRGDNEQF
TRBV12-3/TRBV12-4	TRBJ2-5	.	ASSLRQGSETQY
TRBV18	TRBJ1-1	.	ASSNLDVVGTEAF
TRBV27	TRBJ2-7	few	ASRPGTYNYEQY
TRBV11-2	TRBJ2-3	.	ASSLPRGAGVSTDTQY
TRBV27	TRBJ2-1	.	ASSSPGTGSYNEQF
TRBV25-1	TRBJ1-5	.	ASSETPVRHSNQPQH
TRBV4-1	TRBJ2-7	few	ASSQDGWGAGSYEQY
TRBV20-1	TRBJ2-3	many	SARVGTSGGRDTQY
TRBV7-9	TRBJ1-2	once	ASSFGDGSYGYT
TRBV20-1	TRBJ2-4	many	SASGVAKNIQY
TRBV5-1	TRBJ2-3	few	ASSMTSGRTDTQY
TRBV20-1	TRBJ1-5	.	SARPGGSLSNQPQH
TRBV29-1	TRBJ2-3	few	SAASLTRGQADTQY
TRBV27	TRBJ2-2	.	ASSPGLGGTGELF
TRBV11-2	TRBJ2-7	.	ASSSPGTGGAGSYEQY